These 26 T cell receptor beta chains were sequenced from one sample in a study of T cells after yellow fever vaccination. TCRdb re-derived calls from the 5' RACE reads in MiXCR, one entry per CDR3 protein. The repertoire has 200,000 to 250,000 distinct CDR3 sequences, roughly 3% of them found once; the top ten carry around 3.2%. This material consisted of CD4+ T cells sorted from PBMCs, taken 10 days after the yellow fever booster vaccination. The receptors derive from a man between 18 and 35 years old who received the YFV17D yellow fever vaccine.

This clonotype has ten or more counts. CDR3 coding DNA: TGTGCCAGCAGATATGAGGGGTACACTGAAGCTTTCTTT. Its translation is CASRYEGYTEAFF. The rearrangement uses TRBV7-9 and TRBJ1-1, with a tentative D call TRBD1 (5 bases). Germline CDR1 SEHNR, CDR2 FQNEAQ (reference sequence). V gave up 6 bases and J gave up 3 bases, with 11 bases separating them. This CDR3 comprises 13 residues.

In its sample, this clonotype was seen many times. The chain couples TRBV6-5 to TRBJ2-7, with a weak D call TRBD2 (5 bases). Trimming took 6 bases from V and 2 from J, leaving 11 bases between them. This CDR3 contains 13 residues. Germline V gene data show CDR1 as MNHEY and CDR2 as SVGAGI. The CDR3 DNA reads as TGTGCCAGCAGGCGGGCCTTCACCTACGAGCAGTACGTC. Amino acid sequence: CASRRAFTYEQYV.

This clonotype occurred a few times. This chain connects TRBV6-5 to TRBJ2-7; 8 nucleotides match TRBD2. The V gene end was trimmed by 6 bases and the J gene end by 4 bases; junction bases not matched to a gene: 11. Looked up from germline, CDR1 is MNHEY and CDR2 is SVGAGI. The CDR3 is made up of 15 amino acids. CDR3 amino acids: CASSRGAGGRYEQYV. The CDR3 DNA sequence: TGTGCCAGCAGCAGGGGCGCGGGAGGTCGATACGAGCAGTACGTC.

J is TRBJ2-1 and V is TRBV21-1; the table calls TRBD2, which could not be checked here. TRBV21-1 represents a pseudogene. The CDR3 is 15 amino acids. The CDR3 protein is CASSKAASGGRGKFF. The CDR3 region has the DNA TGTGCCAGCAGCAAAGCGGCTAGCGGGGGCCGAGGGAAGTTCTTC.

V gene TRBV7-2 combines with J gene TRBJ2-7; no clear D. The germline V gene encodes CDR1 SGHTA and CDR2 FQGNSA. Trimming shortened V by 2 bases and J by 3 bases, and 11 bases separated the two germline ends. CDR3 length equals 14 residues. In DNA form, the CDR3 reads TGTGCCAGCAGCTTATCGGGCCGGCTCTACGAGCAGTACGTC. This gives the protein CASSLSGRLYEQYV.

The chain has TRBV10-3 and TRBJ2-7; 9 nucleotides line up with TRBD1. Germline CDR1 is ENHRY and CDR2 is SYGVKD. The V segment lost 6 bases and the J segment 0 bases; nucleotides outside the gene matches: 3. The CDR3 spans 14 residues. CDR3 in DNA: TGTGCCATCAGCCCGGGACAGGGCTCCTACGAGCAGTACGTC. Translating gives CAISPGQGSYEQYV.

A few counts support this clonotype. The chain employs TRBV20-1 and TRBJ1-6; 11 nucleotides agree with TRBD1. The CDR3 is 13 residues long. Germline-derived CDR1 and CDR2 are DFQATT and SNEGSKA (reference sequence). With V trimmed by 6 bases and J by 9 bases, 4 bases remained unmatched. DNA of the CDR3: TGCAGTGCCCAGGGACAGGGGGTTTCACCCCTCCACTTT. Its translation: CSAQGQGVSPLHF.

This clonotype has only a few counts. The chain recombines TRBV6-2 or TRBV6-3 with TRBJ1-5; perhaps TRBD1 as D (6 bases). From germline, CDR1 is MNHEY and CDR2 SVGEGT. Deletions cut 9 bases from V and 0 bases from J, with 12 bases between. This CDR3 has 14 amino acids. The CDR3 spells CARHDRTSNQPQHF. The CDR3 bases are TGTGCCAGACATGACAGGACTAGCAATCAGCCCCAGCATTTT.

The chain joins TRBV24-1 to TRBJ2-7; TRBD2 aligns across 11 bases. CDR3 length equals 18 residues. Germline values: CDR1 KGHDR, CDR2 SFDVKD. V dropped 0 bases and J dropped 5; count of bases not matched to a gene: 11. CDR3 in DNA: TGTGCCACCAGTGATTTGACTAGCGGGGGCGGGAAAGGAGACGAGCAGTACGTC. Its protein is CATSDLTSGGGKGDEQYV.

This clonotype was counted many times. CDR3 nucleotide sequence: TGCGCCAGCAGCTTAGCGGGGGGGCCATGGAATGAGCAGTTCTTC. Its translation is CASSLAGGPWNEQFF. The chain employs TRBV5-1 and TRBJ2-1; the match to TRBD2 covers 10 bases. The CDR3 extends over 15 amino acids. J lost 7 bases, V lost 2 bases, and 6 bases had no gene match. Looked up from germline, CDR1 is SGHRS and CDR2 is YFSETQ.

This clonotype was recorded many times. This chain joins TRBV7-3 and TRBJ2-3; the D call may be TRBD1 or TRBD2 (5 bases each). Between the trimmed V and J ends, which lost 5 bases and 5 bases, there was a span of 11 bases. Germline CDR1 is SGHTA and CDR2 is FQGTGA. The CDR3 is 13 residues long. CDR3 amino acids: CASSQGPEDTQYF. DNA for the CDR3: TGTGCCAGCAGCCAGGGACCGGAAGATACGCAGTATTTT.

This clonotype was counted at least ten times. CDR3 sequence (DNA): TGTGCCATCAGCGAATCGACAGGGGCAGCTGAAAAACTGTTTTTT. Translating it yields CAISESTGAAEKLFF. V is TRBV10-3 and J is TRBJ1-4; TRBD1 matches 8 bases. Germline trimming cut 6 bases from V and 7 bases from J; bases unmatched to any gene: 10. The germline V gene encodes CDR1 ENHRY and CDR2 SYGVKD. There are 15 residues in the CDR3.

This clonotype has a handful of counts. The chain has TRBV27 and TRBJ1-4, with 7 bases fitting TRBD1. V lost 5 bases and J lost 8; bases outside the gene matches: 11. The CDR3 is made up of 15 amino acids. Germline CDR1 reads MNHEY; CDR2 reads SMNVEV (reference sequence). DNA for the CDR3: TGTGCCAGCAGTACCGGACAGGTCCGGGGGGAAAAACTGTTTTTT. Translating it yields CASSTGQVRGEKLFF.

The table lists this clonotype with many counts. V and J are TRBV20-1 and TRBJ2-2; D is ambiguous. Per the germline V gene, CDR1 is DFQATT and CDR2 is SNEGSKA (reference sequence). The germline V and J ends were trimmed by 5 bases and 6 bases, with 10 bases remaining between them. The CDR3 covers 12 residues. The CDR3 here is CSAHGLAGELFF. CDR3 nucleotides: TGCAGTGCTCACGGGTTGGCCGGGGAGCTGTTTTTT.

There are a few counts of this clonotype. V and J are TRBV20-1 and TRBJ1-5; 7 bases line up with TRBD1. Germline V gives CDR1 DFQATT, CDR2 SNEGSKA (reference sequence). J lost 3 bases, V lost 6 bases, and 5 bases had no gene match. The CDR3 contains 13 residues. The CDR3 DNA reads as TGCAGTGCCAGGGGGGCGCTCAATCAGCCCCAGCATTTT. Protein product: CSARGALNQPQHF.

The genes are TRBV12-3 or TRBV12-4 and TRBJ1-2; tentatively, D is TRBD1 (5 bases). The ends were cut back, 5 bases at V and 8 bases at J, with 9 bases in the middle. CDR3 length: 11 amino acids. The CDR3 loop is CASSSRGGYTF. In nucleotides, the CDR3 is TGTGCCAGCAGTAGTCGGGGGGGCTACACCTTC.

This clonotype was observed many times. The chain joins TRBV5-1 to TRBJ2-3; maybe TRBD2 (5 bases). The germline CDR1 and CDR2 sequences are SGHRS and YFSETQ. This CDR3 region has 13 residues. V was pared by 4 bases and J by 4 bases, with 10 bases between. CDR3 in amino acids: CASSTEGSDTQYF. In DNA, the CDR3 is TGCGCCAGCAGCACTGAGGGATCAGATACGCAGTATTTT.

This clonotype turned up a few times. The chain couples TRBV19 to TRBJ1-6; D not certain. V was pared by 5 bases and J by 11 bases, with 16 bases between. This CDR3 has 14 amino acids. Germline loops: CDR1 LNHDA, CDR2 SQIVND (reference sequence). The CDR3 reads CASSLQSGWPPLHF. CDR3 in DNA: TGTGCCAGTAGTCTTCAAAGCGGGTGGCCACCCCTCCACTTT.

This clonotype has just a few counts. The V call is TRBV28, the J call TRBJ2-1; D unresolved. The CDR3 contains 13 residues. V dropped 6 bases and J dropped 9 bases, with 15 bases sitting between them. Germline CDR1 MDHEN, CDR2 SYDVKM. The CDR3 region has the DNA TGTGCCAGCAGCCCCGGCCCCCTGGGTGAGCAGTTCTTC. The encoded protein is CASSPGPLGEQFF.

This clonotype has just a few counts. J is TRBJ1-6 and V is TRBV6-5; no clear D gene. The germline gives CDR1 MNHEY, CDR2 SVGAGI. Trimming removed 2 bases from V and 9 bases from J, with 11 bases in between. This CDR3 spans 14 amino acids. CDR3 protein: CASSYSAGRSPLHF. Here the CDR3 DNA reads TGTGCCAGCAGTTACAGCGCGGGCCGTTCACCCCTCCACTTT.

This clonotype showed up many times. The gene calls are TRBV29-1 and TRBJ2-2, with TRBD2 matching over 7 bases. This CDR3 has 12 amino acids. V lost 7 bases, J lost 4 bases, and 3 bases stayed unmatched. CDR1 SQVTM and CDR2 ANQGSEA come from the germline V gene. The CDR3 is CSGSGITGELFF. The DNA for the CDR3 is TGCAGCGGGAGCGGGATCACCGGGGAGCTGTTTTTT.

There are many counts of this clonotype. CDR3 residues: CASRGVRTAYGYTF. For the CDR3, the DNA is TGTGCCAGCAGAGGAGTAAGGACGGCCTATGGCTACACCTTC. The chain joins TRBV6-5 to TRBJ1-2, with D unclear. CDR1 and CDR2 (germline): MNHEY, SVGAGI. The CDR3 length is 14 residues. V lost 6 bases, J lost 4 bases, and 15 bases lay in between.

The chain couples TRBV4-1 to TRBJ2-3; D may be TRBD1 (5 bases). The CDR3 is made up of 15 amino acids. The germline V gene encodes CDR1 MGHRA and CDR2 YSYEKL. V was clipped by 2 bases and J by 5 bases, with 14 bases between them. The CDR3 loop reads CASSQLGALRDTQYF. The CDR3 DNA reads TGCGCCAGCAGCCAATTAGGGGCCCTGAGAGATACGCAGTATTTT.

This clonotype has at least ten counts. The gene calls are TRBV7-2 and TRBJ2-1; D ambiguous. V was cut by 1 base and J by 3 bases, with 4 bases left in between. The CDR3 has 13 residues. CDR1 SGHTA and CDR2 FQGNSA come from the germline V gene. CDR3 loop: CASSLGIYNEQFF. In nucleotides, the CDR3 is TGTGCCAGCAGCTTAGGAATCTACAATGAGCAGTTCTTC.

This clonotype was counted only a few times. The CDR3: CASSQDRAGSPYNEQFF. Here the CDR3 DNA reads TGCGCCAGCAGCCAAGACCGCGCGGGGTCCCCCTACAATGAGCAGTTCTTC. V gene TRBV4-3 combines with J gene TRBJ2-1, with D possibly TRBD2 on 6 matching bases. Trimming shortened V by 0 bases and J by 2 bases, and 14 bases separated the two germline ends. This CDR3 has 17 residues. Germline CDR1 LGHNA, CDR2 YSLEER.

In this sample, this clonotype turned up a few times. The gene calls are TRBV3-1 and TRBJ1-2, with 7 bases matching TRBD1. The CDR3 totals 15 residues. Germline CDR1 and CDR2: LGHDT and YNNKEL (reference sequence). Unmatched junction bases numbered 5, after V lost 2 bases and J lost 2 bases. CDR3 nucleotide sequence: TGTGCCAGCAGCCAACAGGGGGGATCAAACTATGGCTACACCTTC. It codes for CASSQQGGSNYGYTF.